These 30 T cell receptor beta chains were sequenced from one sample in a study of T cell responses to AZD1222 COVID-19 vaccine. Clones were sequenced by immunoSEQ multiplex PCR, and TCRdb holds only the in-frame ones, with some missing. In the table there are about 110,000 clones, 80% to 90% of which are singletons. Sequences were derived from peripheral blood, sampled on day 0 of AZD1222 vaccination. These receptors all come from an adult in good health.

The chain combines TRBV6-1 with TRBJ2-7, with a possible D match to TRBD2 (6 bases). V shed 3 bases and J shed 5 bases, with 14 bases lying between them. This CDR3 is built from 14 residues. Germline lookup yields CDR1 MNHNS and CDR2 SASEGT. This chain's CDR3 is CASSERGLGDEQYF. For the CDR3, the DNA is TGTGCCAGCAGTGAGCGGGGTCTGGGGGACGAGCAGTACTTC.

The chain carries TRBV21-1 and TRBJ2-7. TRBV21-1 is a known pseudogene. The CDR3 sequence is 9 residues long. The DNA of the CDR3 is TGTGCCAACCTTTACGAGCAGTACTTC. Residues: CANLYEQYF.

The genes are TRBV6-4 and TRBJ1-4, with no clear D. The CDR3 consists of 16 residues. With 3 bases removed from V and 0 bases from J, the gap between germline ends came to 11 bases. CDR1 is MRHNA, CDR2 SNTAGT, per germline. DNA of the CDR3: TGTGCCAGCAGTGATCCCCGGGGTGCAACTAATGAAAAACTGTTTTTT. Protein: CASSDPRGATNEKLFF.

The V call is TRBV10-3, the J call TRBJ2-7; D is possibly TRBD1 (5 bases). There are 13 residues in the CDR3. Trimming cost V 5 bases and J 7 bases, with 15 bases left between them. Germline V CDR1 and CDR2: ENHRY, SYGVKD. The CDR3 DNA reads TGTGCCATCAGTAGGGAAGGCGCAGGGGAGCAGTACTTC. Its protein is CAISREGAGEQYF.

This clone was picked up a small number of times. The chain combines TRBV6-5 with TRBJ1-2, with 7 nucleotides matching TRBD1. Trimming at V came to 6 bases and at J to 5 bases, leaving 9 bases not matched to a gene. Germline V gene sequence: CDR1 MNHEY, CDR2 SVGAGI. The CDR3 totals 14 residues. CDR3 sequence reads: CASRAPGQYYGYTF. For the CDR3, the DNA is TGTGCCAGCAGGGCTCCGGGACAGTATTATGGCTACACCTTC.

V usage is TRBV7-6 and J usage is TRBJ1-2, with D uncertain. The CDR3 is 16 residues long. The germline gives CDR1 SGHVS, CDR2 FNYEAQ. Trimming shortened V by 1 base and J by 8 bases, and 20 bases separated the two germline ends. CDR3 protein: CASSLGLPAGMEGYTF. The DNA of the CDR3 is TGTGCCAGCAGCTTAGGACTCCCCGCGGGCATGGAGGGCTACACCTTC.

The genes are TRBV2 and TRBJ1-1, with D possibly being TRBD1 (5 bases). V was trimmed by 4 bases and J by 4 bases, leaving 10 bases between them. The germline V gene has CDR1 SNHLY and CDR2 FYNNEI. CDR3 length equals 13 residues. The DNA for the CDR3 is TGTGCCAGCAGTGGGGGGGGGAGCACTGAAGCTTTCTTT. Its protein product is CASSGGGSTEAFF.

Written as DNA, the CDR3 is TGTGCTACCCTGAGGGCGGACAGCCTGAACACCGGGGAGCTGTTTTTT. Translated: CATLRADSLNTGELFF. The chain uses TRBV12-5 and TRBJ2-2, with a weak D call TRBD1 (6 bases). CDR3 length equals 16 residues. Trimming left V 10 bases short and J 1 base short, with 19 bases between. CDR1 is LGHNT and CDR2 is FRNRAP in the germline V gene. Full variable domain (missing parts from reference TRBV12-5 and TRBJ2-2): DARVTQTPRHKVTEMGQEVTMRCQPILGHNTVFWYRQTMMQGLELLAYFRNRAPLDDSGMPKDRFSAEMPDATLATLKIQPSEPRDSAVYFCATLRADSLNTGELFFGEGSRLTVL.

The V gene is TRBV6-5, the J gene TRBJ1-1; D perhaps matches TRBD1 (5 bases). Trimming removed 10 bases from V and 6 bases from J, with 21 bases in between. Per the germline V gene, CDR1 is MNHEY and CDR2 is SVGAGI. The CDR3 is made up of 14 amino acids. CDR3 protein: CATKIQAPFPEAFF. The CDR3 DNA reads TGTGCCACGAAGATACAGGCGCCTTTTCCTGAAGCTTTCTTT.

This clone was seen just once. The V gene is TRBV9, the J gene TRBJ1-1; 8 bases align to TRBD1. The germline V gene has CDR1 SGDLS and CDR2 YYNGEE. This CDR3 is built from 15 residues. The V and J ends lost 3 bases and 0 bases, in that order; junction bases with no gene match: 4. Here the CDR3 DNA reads TGTGCCAGCAGCGGGGACAGGACATTGAACACTGAAGCTTTCTTT. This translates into CASSGDRTLNTEAFF. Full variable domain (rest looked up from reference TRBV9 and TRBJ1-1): DSGVTQTPKHLITATGQRVTLRCSPRSGDLSVYWYQQSLDQGLQFLIQYYNGEERAKGNILERFSAQQFPDLHSELNLSSLELGDSALYFCASSGDRTLNTEAFFGQGTRLTVV.

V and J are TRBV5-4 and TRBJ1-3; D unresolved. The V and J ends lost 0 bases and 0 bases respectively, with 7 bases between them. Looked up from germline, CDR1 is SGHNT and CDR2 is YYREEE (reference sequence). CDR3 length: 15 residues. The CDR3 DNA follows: TGTGCCAGCAGCTTGGGGGCTAGCTCTGGAAACACCATATATTTT. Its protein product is CASSLGASSGNTIYF.

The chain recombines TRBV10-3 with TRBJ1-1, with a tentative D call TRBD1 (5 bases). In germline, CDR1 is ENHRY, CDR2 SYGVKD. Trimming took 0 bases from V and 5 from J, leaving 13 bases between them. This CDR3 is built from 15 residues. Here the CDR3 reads CAISESWGKGTEAFF. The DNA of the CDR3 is TGTGCCATCAGTGAGTCATGGGGGAAGGGGACTGAAGCTTTCTTT.

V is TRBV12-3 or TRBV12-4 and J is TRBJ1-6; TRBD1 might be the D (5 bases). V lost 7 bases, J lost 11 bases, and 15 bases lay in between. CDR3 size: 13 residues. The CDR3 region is CASKLGHGTPLHF. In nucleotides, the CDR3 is TGTGCCAGCAAGTTAGGACATGGGACACCCCTCCACTTT.

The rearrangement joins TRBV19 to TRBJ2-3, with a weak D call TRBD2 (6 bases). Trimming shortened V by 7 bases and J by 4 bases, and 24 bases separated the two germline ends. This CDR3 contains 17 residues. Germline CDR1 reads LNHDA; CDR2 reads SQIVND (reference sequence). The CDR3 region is CASTMGGRFLGADTQYF. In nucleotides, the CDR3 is TGTGCCAGTACCATGGGAGGTCGGTTCTTGGGTGCAGATACGCAGTATTTT. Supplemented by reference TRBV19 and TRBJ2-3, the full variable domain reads DGGITQSPKYLFRKEGQNVTLSCEQNLNHDAMYWYRQDPGQGLRLIYYSQIVNDFQKGDIAEGYSVSREKKESFPLTVTSAQKNPTAFYLCASTMGGRFLGADTQYFGPGTRLTVL.

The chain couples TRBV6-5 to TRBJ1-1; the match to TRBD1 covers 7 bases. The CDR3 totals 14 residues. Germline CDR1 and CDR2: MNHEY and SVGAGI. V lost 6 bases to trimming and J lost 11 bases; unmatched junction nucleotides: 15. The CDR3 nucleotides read TGTGCCAGCAGACGAAGCCTTTTACAGGGGAAGGCTTTCTTT. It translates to CASRRSLLQGKAFF.

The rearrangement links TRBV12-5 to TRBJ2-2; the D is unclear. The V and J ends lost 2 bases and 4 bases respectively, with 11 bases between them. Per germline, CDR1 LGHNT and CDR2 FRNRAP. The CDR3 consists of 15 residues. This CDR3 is CASGLSSTPTGELFF. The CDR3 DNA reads TGTGCTAGTGGTTTGTCCAGCACACCCACCGGGGAGCTGTTTTTT.

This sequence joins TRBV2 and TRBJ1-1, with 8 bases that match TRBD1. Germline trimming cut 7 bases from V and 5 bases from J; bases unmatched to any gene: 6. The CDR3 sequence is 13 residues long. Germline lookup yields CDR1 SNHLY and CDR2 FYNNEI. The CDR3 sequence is CASTGQGRTEAFF. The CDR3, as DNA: TGTGCCAGCACTGGACAGGGTCGAACTGAAGCTTTCTTT.

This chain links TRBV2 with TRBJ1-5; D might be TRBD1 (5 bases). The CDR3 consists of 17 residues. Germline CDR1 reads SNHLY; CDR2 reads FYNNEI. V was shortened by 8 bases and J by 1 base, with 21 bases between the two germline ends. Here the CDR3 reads CASQLVGGGVSNQPQHF. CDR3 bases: TGTGCCAGCCAGTTGGTTGGGGGTGGAGTGAGCAATCAGCCCCAGCATTTT.

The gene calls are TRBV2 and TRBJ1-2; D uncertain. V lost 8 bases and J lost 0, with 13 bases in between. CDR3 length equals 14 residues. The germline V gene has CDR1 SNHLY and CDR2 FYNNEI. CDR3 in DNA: TGTGCCAGCGACCGTCCCAGACCTAACTATGGCTACACCTTC. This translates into CASDRPRPNYGYTF. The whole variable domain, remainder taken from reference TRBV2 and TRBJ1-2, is EPEVTQTPSHQVTQMGQEVILRCVPISNHLYFYWYRQILGQKVEFLVSFYNNEISEKSEIFDDQFSVERPDGSNFTLKIRSTKLEDSAMYFCASDRPRPNYGYTFGSGTRLTVV.

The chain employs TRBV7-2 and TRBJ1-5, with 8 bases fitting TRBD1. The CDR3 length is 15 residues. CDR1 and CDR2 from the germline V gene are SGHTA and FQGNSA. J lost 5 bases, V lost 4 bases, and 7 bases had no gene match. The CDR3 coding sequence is TGTGCCAGCAGCTCCAACAGGGGGAGGGATCAGCCCCAGCATTTT. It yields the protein CASSSNRGRDQPQHF.

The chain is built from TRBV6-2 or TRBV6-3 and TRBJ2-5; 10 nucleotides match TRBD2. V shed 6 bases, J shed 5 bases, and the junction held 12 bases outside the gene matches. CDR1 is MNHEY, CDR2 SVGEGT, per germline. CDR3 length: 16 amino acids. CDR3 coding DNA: TGTGCCAGCAGCCCTTTATTTAGCGGGGGGAGTGAGACCCAGTACTTC. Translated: CASSPLFSGGSETQYF.

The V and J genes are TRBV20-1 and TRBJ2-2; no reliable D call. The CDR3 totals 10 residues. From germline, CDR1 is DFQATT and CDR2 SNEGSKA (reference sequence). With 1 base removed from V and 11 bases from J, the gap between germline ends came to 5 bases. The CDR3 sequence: CSARVSELFF. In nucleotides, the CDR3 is TGCAGTGCTAGAGTGTCTGAGCTGTTTTTT.

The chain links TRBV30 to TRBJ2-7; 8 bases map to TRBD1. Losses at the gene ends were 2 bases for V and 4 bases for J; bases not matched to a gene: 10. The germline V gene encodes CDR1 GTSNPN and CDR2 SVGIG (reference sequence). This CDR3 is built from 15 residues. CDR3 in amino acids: CAWSKGGQGGYEQYF. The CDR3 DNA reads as TGTGCCTGGAGTAAGGGCGGACAGGGAGGTTACGAGCAGTACTTC.

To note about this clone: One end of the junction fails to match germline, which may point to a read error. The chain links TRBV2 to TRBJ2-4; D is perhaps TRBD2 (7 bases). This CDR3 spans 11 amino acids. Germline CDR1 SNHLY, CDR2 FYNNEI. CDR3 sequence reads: CASSVGGVASF. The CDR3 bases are TGTGCCAGCAGTGTAGGGGGGGTGGCTTCTTTC.

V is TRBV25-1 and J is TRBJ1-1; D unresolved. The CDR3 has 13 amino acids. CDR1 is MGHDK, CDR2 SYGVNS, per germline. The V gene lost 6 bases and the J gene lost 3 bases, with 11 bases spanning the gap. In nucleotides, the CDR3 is TGTGCCAGCAGCCGACTGATAGACACTGAAGCTTTCTTT. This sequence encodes CASSRLIDTEAFF.

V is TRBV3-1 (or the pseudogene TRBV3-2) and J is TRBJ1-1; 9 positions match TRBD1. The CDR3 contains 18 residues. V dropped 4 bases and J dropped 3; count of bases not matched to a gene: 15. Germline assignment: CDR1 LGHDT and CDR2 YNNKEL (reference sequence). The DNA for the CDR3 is TGTGCCAGCAGCCGCCCTCCGGGGACAGGGTCGGAGCACACTGAAGCTTTCTTT. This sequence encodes CASSRPPGTGSEHTEAFF.

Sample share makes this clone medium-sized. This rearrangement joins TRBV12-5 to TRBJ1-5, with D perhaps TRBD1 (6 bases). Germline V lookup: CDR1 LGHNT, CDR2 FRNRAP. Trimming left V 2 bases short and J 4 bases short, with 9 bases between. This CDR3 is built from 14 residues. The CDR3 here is CASGLLTGNQPQHF. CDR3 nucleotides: TGTGCTAGTGGTTTGTTAACAGGGAATCAGCCCCAGCATTTT.

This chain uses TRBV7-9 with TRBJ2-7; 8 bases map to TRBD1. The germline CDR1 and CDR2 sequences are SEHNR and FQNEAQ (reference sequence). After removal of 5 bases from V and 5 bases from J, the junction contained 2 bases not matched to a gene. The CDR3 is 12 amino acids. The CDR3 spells CASSLTGDEQYF. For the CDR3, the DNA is TGTGCCAGCAGCCTGACAGGGGACGAGCAGTACTTC.

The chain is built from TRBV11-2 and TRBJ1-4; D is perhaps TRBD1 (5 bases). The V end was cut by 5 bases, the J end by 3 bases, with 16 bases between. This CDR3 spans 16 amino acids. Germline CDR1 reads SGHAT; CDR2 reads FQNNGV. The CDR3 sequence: CASSHGTRRANEKLFF. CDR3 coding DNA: TGTGCCAGCAGCCATGGGACGAGAAGAGCTAATGAAAAACTGTTTTTT.

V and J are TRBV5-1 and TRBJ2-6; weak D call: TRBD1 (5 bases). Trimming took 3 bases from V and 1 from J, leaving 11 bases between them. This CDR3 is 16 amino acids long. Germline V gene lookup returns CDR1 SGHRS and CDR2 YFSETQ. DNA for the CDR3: TGCGCCAGCAGCTCCCTGACAGAATCTGGGGCCAACGTCCTGACTTTC. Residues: CASSSLTESGANVLTF.